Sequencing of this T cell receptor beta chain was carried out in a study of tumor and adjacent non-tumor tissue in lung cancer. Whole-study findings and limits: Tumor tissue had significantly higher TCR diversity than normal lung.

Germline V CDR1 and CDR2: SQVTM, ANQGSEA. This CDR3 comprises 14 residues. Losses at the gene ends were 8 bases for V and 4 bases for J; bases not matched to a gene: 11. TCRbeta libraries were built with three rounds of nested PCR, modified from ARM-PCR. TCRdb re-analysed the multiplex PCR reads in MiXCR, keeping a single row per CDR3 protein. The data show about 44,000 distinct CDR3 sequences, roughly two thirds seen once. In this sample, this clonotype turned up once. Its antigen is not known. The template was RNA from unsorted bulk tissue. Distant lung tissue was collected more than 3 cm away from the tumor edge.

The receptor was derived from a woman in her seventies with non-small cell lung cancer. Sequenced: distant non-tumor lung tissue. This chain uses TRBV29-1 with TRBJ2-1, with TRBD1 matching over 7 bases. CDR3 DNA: TGCAGCACTGACGACGGGGACAGTTACAATGAGCAGTTCTTC. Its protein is CSTDDGDSYNEQFF.